One T cell receptor beta chain is described in this entry. What antigen it recognizes has not been identified. Per-base qualities were not stored, and no clone one base away is much larger. The data belong to a study of shared T cell receptors in the human thymus (dated by TCRdb to about 2021). Describing the broader study: The study investigated the way shared, self-reactive T-cell receptor alpha chains are produced in the human thymus.

Library preparation used the immunoSEQ multiplex PCR assay. Imported from immuneACCESS, the table was reduced by TCRdb to in-frame sequences with V and J called. These copies leave out some clones; in studies compared against another copy, an unresolved V gene accounts for under half, and the cause of the remainder is not known. For this sample there are more than 550,000 clones; about 90% appear just once. The ten largest make up over 0.008% of the sample. Separately, the same data were catalogued under a study of human thymus T cells. As the second publication notes: The donors were immunologically healthy infants in Finland who had open corrective cardiac surgery for congenital heart defects. Thymus tissue was collected as surgical resects that were removed during corrective cardiac surgery. Usage of V and J gene segments appeared to be biased in both the thymic and the peripheral blood repertoires. The related research reported highly overlapping thymic TCR repertoires among unrelated individuals. The study characterized TCR alpha and beta repertoires from fewer than 10 infant thymus samples and a few related peripheral blood samples. The cohort included about 6 male and a couple of female infants, with donor ages spanning 7 to 244 days. After being mechanically released from the tissue, thymocytes were kept at -70 degrees C in pellets of roughly 9.5-31 million cells. A QIAsymphony instrument was used to extract genomic DNA from frozen cell pellets. TCRB and TCRAD loci were amplified from a standardized quantity of quality-controlled genomic DNA using the immunoSEQ multiplex PCR assay. The V(D)J region was spanned by amplicons of a length sufficient to cover the CDR3 and to identify V and J genes. The commercial immunoSEQ service was used to sequence amplicons on an Illumina platform. Primer bias and sequencing errors were corrected as previously described, and TCRAD and TCRB definitions were based on the IMGT database. Repertoires were analysed with immunoSEQ Analyzer 3.0 and VDJTools, covering basic statistics, V/J segment usage, diversity estimates, rarefaction and pairwise overlap. To estimate diversity, the Chao1, ChaoE, Efron-Thisted, Shannon and inverse Simpson indices were applied, and diversity was also estimated on datasets down-sampled to the smallest sample. Repertoire overlap was assessed by strict matching of CDR3 nucleotide sequence, V gene and J gene, and clustering was done by Jaccard-based multidimensional scaling. On average, thymus samples yielded some 810,000 unique TCRB clonotypes, whereas blood samples yielded some 92,000.

This sequence was found in a boy in the first two years of life with a congenital heart defect. Donor details come from another sample of the same person, matched by shared clones. The material sequenced was thymocytes.

The CDR3 protein is CASSKWTDKEAFF. The DNA sequence is TGTGCCAGCAGCAAATGGACAGACAAAGAAGCTTTCTTT. The chain couples TRBV2 to TRBJ1-1; the D gene is possibly TRBD1, with 6 bases matching. V is clipped by 6 bases and J by 8 bases, and the sequence between their germline boundaries is 16 bases long. The CDR3 spans 13 residues, from the cysteine through the phenylalanine. Of all the DNA, just the CDR3 is kept, 39 bases in frame from base 1. Reading the germline V gene gives CDR1 SNHLY and CDR2 FYNNEI.